This T cell receptor beta chain was sequenced during a study of blood T cell repertoires in COVID-19. On the study more broadly: The cDNA or gDNA used as material had been derived from T cells, B-cell-depleted T cells, or PBMCs.

Method: immunoSEQ multiplex PCR; TCRdb's copy keeps in-frame clones and lacks some. The repertoire holds about 480,000 clones, with 88% as singletons. J gave up 4 bases and V 7 bases, and 19 bases lay outside the gene matches. The germline V gene has CDR1 SNHLY and CDR2 FYNNEI. This CDR3 spans 20 amino acids. This clonotype was obtained from a woman between 40 and 50 years old who had recovered from COVID-19. The sample consisted of PBMCs or T cells enriched from blood (not recorded which). The rearrangement joins TRBV2 to TRBJ1-6; 10 bases match TRBD1. The CDR3 DNA is TGTGCCAGCACCTTGCCGGGACAGGGGACCTTTGGATTTTATAATTCACCCCTCCACTTT. The encoded protein is CASTLPGQGTFGFYNSPLHF.